This TCR beta chain was documented in a study of blood T cell repertoires in COVID-19. Trimming left V 7 bases short and J 4 bases short, with 15 bases between. The CDR3 is 14 amino acids. Per the germline V gene, CDR1 is MNHEY and CDR2 is SMNVEV (reference sequence). Method: immunoSEQ multiplex PCR; TCRdb's copy keeps in-frame clones and lacks some. The table lists 200,000 or so clones, about 85% of them singletons. Sequencing was performed on peripheral blood. V and J are TRBV27 and TRBJ2-3; perhaps TRBD2 as D (7 bases). This receptor was obtained from a human donor in a cohort sampled during active COVID-19. The CDR3 region has the DNA TGTGCCAGCAAACTCCACGGGGGGCCAGATACGCAGTATTTT. Translation: CASKLHGGPDTQYF.